In this sample, the clone carrying this TCR beta chain turned up many times. These data originate in a study of T cells in Graves' hyperthyroidism and ophthalmopathy. What was amplified from RNA transcripts were TCR beta CDR3 regions. Carried out on the TCR CDR3, a first-round RT-PCR used the HTBI primer set. MiXCR was run by TCRdb on the multiplex PCR reads, yielding one entry per CDR3 protein. Of around 350,000 distinct CDR3 sequences in the sample, about a fifth were seen once. The V segment lost 6 bases and the J segment 4 bases; nucleotides outside the gene matches: 1. Germline V lookup: CDR1 MNHNS, CDR2 SASEGT. CDR3 length equals 12 residues.

Sequenced sample: blood. The chain joins TRBV6-1 to TRBJ2-7; 9 nucleotides line up with TRBD1. The sequence came from a woman aged 18-29 years with Graves' hyperthyroidism. CDR3 in amino acids: CASRDRGYEQYF. CDR3 sequence (DNA): TGTGCCAGCAGGGACAGGGGATACGAGCAGTACTTC.